Below, 21 T cell receptor beta chains from the same sample are listed, as sequenced in a study of tumor-infiltrating lymphocytes in primary liver carcinoma. A constant-region primer served to make TCR beta cDNA from roughly 480 ng total RNA. Library construction for TCR beta comprised three nested multiplex PCR rounds performed with slightly modified ARM-PCR. TRBV1-TRBV30 forward primers paired with a C-beta reverse primer drove the first two PCR rounds, approximately 11 cycles each. Each CDR3 protein is one row after TCRdb ran MiXCR on the multiplex PCR reads. Altogether fewer than 50,000 distinct CDR3 sequences are present, more than 60% being singletons, with the ten largest covering around two fifths. The tissue used was unsorted bulk material of about 19-33 mg. RNA and DNA were co-extracted from it with the AllPrep DNA/RNA mini kit. The source material was tumor-adjacent normal liver tissue. The source of these receptors is a woman between 25 and 40 years old with primary liver carcinoma and hepatitis B virus infection.

The chain recombines TRBV2 with TRBJ2-5; the D is unclear. CDR1 is SNHLY, CDR2 FYNNEI, per germline. V was pared by 4 bases and J by 7 bases, with 10 bases between. This CDR3 region has 12 residues. CDR3 protein: CASSVTTGTQYF. CDR3 sequence (DNA): TGTGCCAGCAGTGTTACCACGGGGACCCAGTACTTC.

A remark on this clonotype: This may stem from a read error, because a much larger clone lies one nucleotide away. The chain recombines TRBV28 with TRBJ2-7, with D perhaps assigned TRBD1 or TRBD2 (5 bases each). Germline V gives CDR1 MDHEN, CDR2 SYDVKM. Trimming stripped 2 bases from V and 7 bases from J, with 18 bases between. The length of the CDR3 is 15 residues. DNA of the CDR3: TGTGCCAGCAGTTTAAGGGACGGGGACGACGGGGAGCAGTACTTC. Encoded protein: CASSLRDGDDGEQYF.

V gene TRBV29-1 combines with J gene TRBJ2-7; tentatively, D is TRBD1 (6 bases). The CDR3 is 15 amino acids. Germline V gene lookup returns CDR1 SQVTM and CDR2 ANQGSEA. The CDR3 protein is CRATPSQGSSYEQYF. The CDR3 DNA sequence: TGCAGGGCCACCCCATCACAGGGCTCGTCCTACGAGCAGTACTTC.

Concerning this clonotype itself: Compared with germline, one end of the junction differs, possibly owing to a read error. The chain couples TRBV6-5 to TRBJ2-1, with a possible D match to TRBD2 (6 bases). The germline gives CDR1 MNHEY, CDR2 SVGAGI. The CDR3 has 14 residues. In nucleotides, the CDR3 is TGTGCAAGCAGAGTAGGCGGGAACTACAATGAGCAGTTCTTC. Translating gives CASRVGGNYNEQFF.

As for this clonotype: The junction departs from germline at one end; a sequencing error may be responsible. This chain joins TRBV28 and TRBJ2-1; D possibly uses TRBD1 or TRBD2 (5 bases each). CDR1 is MDHEN, CDR2 SYDVKM, per germline. The CDR3 spans 14 residues. The CDR3 DNA reads as TGTGCCAGCACGGGGACCAGCGGCGACAATGGGCAGTTCTTC. Encoded protein: CASTGTSGDNGQFF. Full variable domain (outside the CDR3, taken from reference TRBV28 and TRBJ2-1): DVKVTQSSRYLVKRTGEKVFLECVQDMDHENMFWYRQDPGLGLRLIYFSYDVKMKEKGDIPEGYSVSREKKERFSLILESASTNQTSMYLCASTGTSGDNGQFFGPGTRLTVL.

V is TRBV6-5 and J is TRBJ2-1; TRBD1 matches 8 bases. Germline loops: CDR1 MNHEY, CDR2 SVGAGI. The CDR3 spans 14 residues. J gave up 6 bases and V 8 bases, and 9 bases lay outside the gene matches. The CDR3 spells CASARGTGCNEQFF. CDR3 nucleotides: TGTGCCAGCGCCCGCGGGACAGGCTGCAATGAGCAGTTCTTC.

Note on this clonotype: A junction boundary mismatches the germline segment, possibly from a read error. This chain joins TRBV6-1 and TRBJ2-1, with D perhaps given as TRBD1 or TRBD2 (5 bases each). Germline lookup yields CDR1 MNHNS and CDR2 SASEGT. The CDR3 extends over 15 amino acids. The CDR3 loop reads CVSSERIGEYYEQFF. The CDR3 nucleotides read TGTGTCAGCAGTGAAAGGATAGGGGAGTACTATGAGCAGTTCTTC.

A word on this clonotype: The conserved closing phenylalanine or tryptophan is absent in this CDR3, likely reflecting a read error. The chain combines TRBV6-5 with TRBJ2-6; TRBD1 aligns across 10 bases. V was clipped by 6 bases and J by 3 bases; unmatched bases: 8. The CDR3 contains 17 residues. Germline V gene data show CDR1 as MNHEY and CDR2 as SVGAGI. The CDR3 DNA is TGTGCCAGCAGGATGGGACAGGGGCCAAGTGGGGCCAACGTCCTGACTGTC. Translated: CASRMGQGPSGANVLTV.

Details on this clonotype: The final CDR3 position lacks the conserved phenylalanine or tryptophan, pointing to a likely read error. The chain couples TRBV5-1 to TRBJ2-7, with TRBD1 as a possible D gene (6 bases). CDR3 length equals 17 residues. Germline assignment: CDR1 SGHRS and CDR2 YFSETQ. The V gene lost 6 bases and the J gene lost 4 bases, with 26 bases spanning the gap. The CDR3 region is CASTGGLTGSSSYEQYY. The DNA for the CDR3 is TGCGCCAGCACTGGGGGCTTGACAGGATCCAGCTCATACGAGCAGTACTAC.

The V call is TRBV15, the J call TRBJ2-1; D is uncertain. CDR1 is LNHNV and CDR2 is YYDKDF in the germline V gene (reference sequence). The CDR3 runs to 15 residues. V lost 0 bases and J 13 bases, leaving 19 bases between the germline ends. CDR3 DNA sequence: TGTGCCACCAGCAGAGATTGCAGGAGCTCCCACAATCAGTTCTTC. Translated, it gives CATSRDCRSSHNQFF.

This clonotype was seen a handful of times. The chain is built from TRBV4-1 and TRBJ2-4; D is perhaps TRBD1 (5 bases). Germline V gene lookup returns CDR1 MGHRA and CDR2 YSYEKL. The length of the CDR3 is 16 residues. With 4 bases removed from V and 15 bases from J, the gap between germline ends came to 28 bases. The CDR3 is CASSPGMNRDTSKWYF. The DNA for the CDR3 is TGCGCCAGCAGCCCAGGGATGAATAGGGATACGAGCAAATGGTACTTC.

In the case of this clonotype: An end of the junction differs from the germline gene, which may be a read error. The chain has TRBV13 and TRBJ2-2, with a tentative D call TRBD1 (5 bases). Per germline, CDR1 PRHDT and CDR2 FYEKMQ (reference sequence). The CDR3 extends over 15 amino acids. CDR3 protein: CASSFQTANIWELFF. The CDR3 bases are TGCGCCAGCAGCTTCCAGACAGCGAACATCTGGGAGCTGTTTTTT.

As for this clonotype: The CDR3 end shows no conserved phenylalanine or tryptophan, and so a read error is likely. The chain uses TRBV6-6 and TRBJ2-7, with TRBD2 as a possible D gene (6 bases). Per the germline V gene, CDR1 is MNHNY and CDR2 is SVGAGI (reference sequence). The CDR3 spans 15 residues. CDR3 bases: TGTGCCAACAGTCCGGGGACTTTAGAGCCCTACGAGCAGTACTTA. Protein sequence: CANSPGTLEPYEQYL.

Ten or more counts support this clonotype. The gene calls are TRBV21-1 and TRBJ2-1; TRBD1 is taken as the D call from the table, unchecked against the DNA. TRBV21-1 is recorded as a pseudogene. The CDR3 covers 15 residues. This chain's CDR3 is CASSKSQGLLDEQFF. In nucleotides, the CDR3 is TGTGCCAGCAGCAAATCTCAGGGGCTGCTCGATGAGCAGTTCTTC.

The CDR3 DNA follows: TGTGTCAGTAGCCGGACGGCTAGCTCAGATACGCAGTATTTT. Amino acids: CVSSRTASSDTQYF. This chain uses TRBV11-2 with TRBJ2-3, with TRBD2 as a possible D gene (5 bases). The CDR3 sequence is 14 residues long. The V gene's germline CDR1 is SGHAT and CDR2 FQNNGV.

About this clonotype itself: Mismatch with germline at one junction end may stem from a read error. This chain uses TRBV6-2 or TRBV6-3 with TRBJ1-2; D ambiguous. CDR1 MNHEY and CDR2 SVGEGT come from the germline V gene. This CDR3 contains 15 residues. The CDR3 reads CASRYATSSNYGHTF. The CDR3 DNA reads TGTGCCAGCAGATACGCAACATCTTCTAACTATGGCCACACCTTC.

This clonotype was seen repeatedly, ten times or more. The chain links TRBV10-3 to TRBJ2-7; D unclear. From germline, CDR1 is ENHRY and CDR2 SYGVKD. V was clipped by 2 bases and J by 6 bases, with 5 bases between them. The length of the CDR3 is 11 residues. Here the CDR3 reads CAISEMGEQYF. CDR3 nucleotides: TGTGCCATCAGTGAGATGGGCGAGCAGTACTTC.

This clonotype appeared a single time. The rearrangement uses TRBV6-2 or TRBV6-3 and TRBJ2-2; D unclear. The CDR3 sequence is 14 residues long. V was clipped by 10 bases and J by 2 bases, with 14 bases between them. The germline CDR1 and CDR2 sequences are MNHEY and SVGEGT. This chain's CDR3 is CANSLDGNTGELFF. Here the CDR3 DNA reads TGTGCCAACAGCCTTGACGGTAACACCGGGGAGCTGTTTTTT.

In regard to this clonotype: This is likely a read error, given that the CDR3 carries no conserved phenylalanine or tryptophan at its end. Because the CDR3's place on the DNA is in doubt, the DNA is left out and the CDR3 is given as listed by TCRdb. This chain uses TRBV6-5 with TRBJ2-7; the table's D call, TRBD1, was not checked against the DNA. The CDR3 adds up to 17 amino acids, both ends counted. Germline assignment: CDR1 MNHEY and CDR2 SVGAGI. CDR3 sequence: CASSQIQGASGAYEQCS.

The chain joins TRBV12-3 or TRBV12-4 to TRBJ2-2; no definite D call. This CDR3 is built from 16 residues. Trimming took off 6 bases at V and 10 bases at J, with 24 bases between the two ends. In DNA, the CDR3 is TGTGCCAGCAGCCTCACACTCGGACGTAACACAGTGGAGCTGTTTTTT. It translates to CASSLTLGRNTVELFF.

This chain joins TRBV5-6 and TRBJ2-1, with 12 bases matching TRBD1. The CDR3 has 15 residues. J lost 8 bases, V lost 0 bases, and 3 bases had no gene match. Germline CDR1 SGHDT, CDR2 YYEEEE. CDR3 DNA: TGTGCCAGCAGCTTGGTGGGACAGGGGGCGCATGAGCAGTTCTTC. This encodes CASSLVGQGAHEQFF.